The clone carrying this T cell receptor (beta chain) was seen only a few times. The antigen remains unidentified. Germline V gene data show CDR1 as SGHRS and CDR2 as YFSETQ. The CDR3 spans 14 residues. J lost 5 bases, V lost 3 bases, and 6 bases had no gene match. Constant-segment primers and 5'RACE yielded cDNA libraries for TCR alpha and TCR beta, each carrying sample barcodes and UMIs. TCRdb itself ran the 5' RACE reads through MiXCR, one entry per CDR3 protein. The sample shows about 140,000 distinct CDR3 sequences, about 19% of them seen only once. The data are from a study of T-cell memory formation after mild COVID-19. About the research overall: Largely, TCR clusters stayed within a single donor.

Study-wide results and limits: Memory cells collected pre-infection included some clones that later responded, suggesting cross-reactive memory joined. Clones which contracted sat mainly in CM and EM if CD4+, and in EMRA if CD8+.

The material sequenced was PBMCs or a T cell subset sorted from them (not recorded which). The origin of this receptor is an adult woman who had mild COVID-19 (a few samples of this study predate the infection). Cell type and time point are not known. The rearrangement joins TRBV5-1 to TRBJ2-5, with 8 nucleotides matching TRBD1. The CDR3 loop is CASSYGQGWETQYF. The CDR3 bases are TGCGCCAGCAGCTACGGACAGGGTTGGGAGACCCAGTACTTC.